A selection of T cell receptor beta chains follows, all from one sample in a study of T cell repertoires in cytomegalovirus infection. TCRdb passed the reads through MiXCR, listing each CDR3 protein once. The profile shows roughly 500,000 distinct CDR3 sequences, 11% of them singletons. The sample taken for sequencing was PBMCs. The receptors derive from a human donor in good health (CMV status not recorded). Some clones in this sample may be carry-over from other donors' samples. Both conserved end residues are part of each CDR3. A D gene is named only where the DNA matches it firmly. A clone size is listed for some rows: how often the clone was seen (once, few, many), or a class if it is expanded.

>TRBV7-7|many|-|TRBJ1-1
CASSLDVGTEAFF
TGTGCTAGCAGCTTAGATGTGGGGACTGAAGCTTTCTTT
>TRBV12-3/TRBV12-4|many|-|TRBJ2-7
CASSPGSGYEQYF
TGTGCCAGCAGCCCCGGATCGGGCTACGAGCAGTACTTC
>TRBV28|-|-|TRBJ1-5
CASSPGHFSNQPQHF
TGTGCCAGCAGTCCGGGACATTTTAGCAATCAGCCCCAGCATTTT
>TRBV20-1|many|-|TRBJ2-5
CSAKGSQETQYF
TGCAGTGCTAAGGGGTCCCAAGAGACCCAGTACTTC
>TRBV5-1|-|TRBD2|TRBJ2-1
CASSSAGTSGGGGEQFF
TGCGCCAGCAGCTCAGCCGGGACTAGCGGGGGCGGGGGTGAGCAGTTCTTC
>TRBV7-6|many|-|TRBJ2-7
CASSLGPGSIYEQYF
TGTGCCAGCAGCTTAGGACCAGGGAGTATCTACGAGCAGTACTTC
>TRBV19|-|-|TRBJ1-2
CASSGGFNYGYTF
TGTGCCAGTAGTGGCGGTTTTAACTATGGCTACACCTTC
>TRBV19|once|-|TRBJ2-3
CASSIDLATTDTQYF
TGTGCCAGTAGTATAGATCTGGCCACCACAGATACGCAGTATTTT
>TRBV29-1|many|TRBD1|TRBJ1-2
CSALPTGGNGYTF
TGCAGCGCCCTCCCCACAGGGGGGAATGGCTACACCTTC
>TRBV20-1|few|TRBD1|TRBJ1-5
CSARVDNGQGENQPQHF
TGCAGTGCTAGAGTCGACAATGGACAGGGAGAAAATCAGCCCCAGCATTTT
>TRBV6-1|-|-|TRBJ2-7
CASRVNNEQYF
TGTGCCAGCAGGGTCAATAACGAGCAGTACTTC
>TRBV23-1|-|-|TRBJ2-5
CASSPGATRETQYF
TGCGCCAGCAGTCCGGGGGCGACGCGGGAGACCCAGTACTTC
>TRBV19|few|-|TRBJ1-5
CASSADGSNQPQHF
TGTGCCAGTAGTGCGGACGGTAGCAATCAGCCCCAGCATTTT
>TRBV20-1|many|-|TRBJ2-5
CSAREKGPRAKYSRLSETQYF
TGCAGTGCTAGAGAAAAGGGACCAAGAGCGAAGTATAGCCGTCTTTCAGAGACCCAGTACTTC
>TRBV12-3/TRBV12-4|many|TRBD1|TRBJ1-2
CASSLAWTGASNYGYTF
TGTGCCAGCAGTTTAGCCTGGACAGGGGCAAGTAACTATGGCTACACCTTC
>TRBV11-2|many|-|TRBJ1-2
CASSALSTAYTF
TGTGCCAGCAGCGCCCTCAGCACCGCCTACACCTTC
>TRBV7-9|many|-|TRBJ2-1
CASSLIGRNEQFF
TGTGCCAGCAGCTTAATCGGCAGGAATGAGCAGTTCTTC
>TRBV28|-|TRBD1|TRBJ2-7
CASSHRGVFYEQYF
TGTGCCAGCAGTCACAGGGGAGTATTCTACGAGCAGTACTTC
>TRBV4-2|many|TRBD2|TRBJ2-1
CASSQEFLPSGRVNEQFF
TGTGCCAGCAGCCAAGAGTTCCTTCCTAGCGGGAGGGTAAATGAGCAGTTCTTC
>TRBV19|many|TRBD2|TRBJ2-7
CASSSRDYRNYEQYF
TGTGCCAGTAGTTCCCGGGACTACCGTAACTACGAGCAGTACTTC